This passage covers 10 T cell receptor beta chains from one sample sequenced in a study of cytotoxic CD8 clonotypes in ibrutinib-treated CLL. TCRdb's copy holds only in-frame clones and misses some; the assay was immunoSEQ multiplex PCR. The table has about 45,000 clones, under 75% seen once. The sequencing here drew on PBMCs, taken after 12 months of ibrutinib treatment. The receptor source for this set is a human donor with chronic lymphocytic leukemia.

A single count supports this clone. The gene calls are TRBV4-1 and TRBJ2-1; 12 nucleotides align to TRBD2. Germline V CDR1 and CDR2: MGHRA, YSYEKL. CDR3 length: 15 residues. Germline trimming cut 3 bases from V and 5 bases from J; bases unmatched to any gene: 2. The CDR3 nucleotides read TGCGCCAGCAGCCACCTAGCGGGGGGGGACAATGAGCAGTTCTTC. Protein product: CASSHLAGGDNEQFF.

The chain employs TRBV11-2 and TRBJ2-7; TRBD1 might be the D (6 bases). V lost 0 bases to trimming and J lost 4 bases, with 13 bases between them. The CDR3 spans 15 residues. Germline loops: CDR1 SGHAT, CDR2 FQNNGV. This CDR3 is CASSLDYPTGYEQYF. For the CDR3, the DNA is TGTGCCAGCAGCTTAGACTATCCTACAGGGTACGAGCAGTACTTC.

The CDR3 DNA sequence: TGTGCCAGCAGTTACGACAGATCCTACGAGCAGTACTTC. Protein product: CASSYDRSYEQYF. This chain links TRBV6-6 with TRBJ2-7, with TRBD1 as a possible D gene (5 bases). The germline V gene encodes CDR1 MNHNY and CDR2 SVGAGI (reference sequence). V was pared by 2 bases and J by 1 base, with 6 bases between. The CDR3 contains 13 residues.

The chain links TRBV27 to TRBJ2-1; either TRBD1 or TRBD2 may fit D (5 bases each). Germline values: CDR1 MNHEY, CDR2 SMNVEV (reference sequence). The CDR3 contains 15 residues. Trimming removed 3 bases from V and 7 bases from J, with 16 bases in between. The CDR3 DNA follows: TGTGCCAGCAGTTTCAGTCGGGGCTCCATAAATGAGCAGTTCTTC. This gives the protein CASSFSRGSINEQFF.

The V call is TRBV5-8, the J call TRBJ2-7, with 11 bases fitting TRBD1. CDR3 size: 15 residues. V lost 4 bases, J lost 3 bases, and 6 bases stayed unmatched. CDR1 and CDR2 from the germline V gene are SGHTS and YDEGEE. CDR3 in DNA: TGTGCCAGCAGCCTCGGACAGGGGGCCAACTACGAGCAGTACTTC. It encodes CASSLGQGANYEQYF. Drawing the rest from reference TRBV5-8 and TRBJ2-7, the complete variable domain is EAGVTQSPTHLIKTRGQQATLRCSPISGHTSVYWYQQALGLGLQFLLWYDEGEERNRGNFPPRFSGRQFPNYSSELNVNALELEDSALYLCASSLGQGANYEQYFGPGTRLTVT.

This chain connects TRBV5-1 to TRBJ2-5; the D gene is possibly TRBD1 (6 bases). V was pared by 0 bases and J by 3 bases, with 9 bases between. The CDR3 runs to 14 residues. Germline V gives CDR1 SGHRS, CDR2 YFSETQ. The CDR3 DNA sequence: TGCGCCAGCAGCTTGGGACAGGCCGAAGAGACCCAGTACTTC. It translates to CASSLGQAEETQYF.

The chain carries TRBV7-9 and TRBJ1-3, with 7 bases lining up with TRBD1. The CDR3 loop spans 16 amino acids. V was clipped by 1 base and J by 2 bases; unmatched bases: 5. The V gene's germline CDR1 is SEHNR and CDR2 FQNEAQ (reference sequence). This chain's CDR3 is CASSLEQGPTGNTIYF. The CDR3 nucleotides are TGTGCCAGCAGCTTAGAACAGGGGCCAACTGGAAACACCATATATTTT.

CDR3 DNA sequence: TGCGCCAGCAGCACCGGGACTAGCGCAAAAGAGACCCAGTACTTC. Protein sequence: CASSTGTSAKETQYF. The rearrangement uses TRBV5-1 and TRBJ2-5; 10 bases fit TRBD2. Germline lookup yields CDR1 SGHRS and CDR2 YFSETQ. J was trimmed by 3 bases and V by 4 bases; bases with no gene match: 6. The CDR3 has 15 amino acids.

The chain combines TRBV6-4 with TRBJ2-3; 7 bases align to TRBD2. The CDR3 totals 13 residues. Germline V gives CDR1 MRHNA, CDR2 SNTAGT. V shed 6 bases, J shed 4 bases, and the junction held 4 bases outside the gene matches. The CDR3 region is CASRSGGADTQYF. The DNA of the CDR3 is TGTGCCAGCAGGAGTGGGGGGGCAGATACGCAGTATTTT.

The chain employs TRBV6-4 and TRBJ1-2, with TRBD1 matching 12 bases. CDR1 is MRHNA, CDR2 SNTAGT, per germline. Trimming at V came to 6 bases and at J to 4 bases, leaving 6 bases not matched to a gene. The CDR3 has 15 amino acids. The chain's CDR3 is CASSRDRGLSYGYTF. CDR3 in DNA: TGTGCCAGCAGCCGGGACAGGGGGCTCAGCTATGGCTACACCTTC.